The rows below give T cell receptor beta chains drawn from one sample of a study of blood T cells in healthy people across ages. From the 5' RACE reads, TCRdb called clonotypes with MiXCR, one entry per CDR3 protein. This repertoire shows approximately 1,000,000 distinct CDR3 sequences, under 40% found once; its top ten account for under 15%. Sample: blood. The origin of the receptors is a man younger than 30 in good health. Both conserved end residues are part of each CDR3. D genes are given only for firm matches. Some rows have no size entry. The others give once, few or many, or a class for an expanded clone.

J gene: TRBJ1-1
D gene: -
V gene: TRBV10-3
clone size: -
CDR3 DNA: TGTGCCATCAGTCCAGGGTCCGCTGAAGCTTTCTTT
CDR3 protein: CAISPGSAEAFF

J gene: TRBJ1-2
D gene: TRBD1
V gene: TRBV12-3/TRBV12-4
clone size: -
CDR3 DNA: TGTGCCAGCATAGGGACAGGGGAAGGCTATGGCTACACCTTC
CDR3 protein: CASIGTGEGYGYTF

J gene: TRBJ2-7
D gene: -
V gene: TRBV12-3/TRBV12-4
clone size: -
CDR3 DNA: TGTGCCAGCACTACGGGATCTCAAGCTTACGAGCAGTACTTC
CDR3 protein: CASTTGSQAYEQYF

J gene: TRBJ1-4
D gene: -
V gene: TRBV20-1
clone size: few
CDR3 DNA: TGCAGTGCGAGGAGCCCGGCCTCAACTAATGAAAAACTGTTTTTT
CDR3 protein: CSARSPASTNEKLFF

J gene: TRBJ2-7
D gene: -
V gene: TRBV4-2
clone size: -
CDR3 DNA: TGTGCCAGCAGCCAAGATCAAACGGCAGGGACCTCCTACGAGCAGTACTTC
CDR3 protein: CASSQDQTAGTSYEQYF

J gene: TRBJ2-3
D gene: -
V gene: TRBV20-1
clone size: -
CDR3 DNA: TGCAGTGCTAGTGGGCAGCCCAAAGGGGGCACAGATACGCAGTATTTT
CDR3 protein: CSASGQPKGGTDTQYF

J gene: TRBJ2-6
D gene: -
V gene: TRBV20-1
clone size: -
CDR3 DNA: TGCAGTGCTAGAGTGGCCAGTTCTCTGGTCGGGGCCAACGTCCTGACTTTC
CDR3 protein: CSARVASSLVGANVLTF

J gene: TRBJ2-1
D gene: TRBD1
V gene: TRBV4-1
clone size: -
CDR3 DNA: TGCGCCAGCAGCCAAGAAGCATACAGGGGTGCGTACAATGAGCAGTTCTTC
CDR3 protein: CASSQEAYRGAYNEQFF

J gene: TRBJ2-7
D gene: -
V gene: TRBV6-2/TRBV6-3
clone size: -
CDR3 DNA: TGTGCCAGCAGTGCCACCTTAATAGGCTACGAGCAGTACTTC
CDR3 protein: CASSATLIGYEQYF

J gene: TRBJ1-1
D gene: -
V gene: TRBV9
clone size: few
CDR3 DNA: TGTGCCAGCAGCGTAGGGCCAGCTTCCACTGAAGCTTTCTTT
CDR3 protein: CASSVGPASTEAFF

J gene: TRBJ1-2
D gene: -
V gene: TRBV7-2
clone size: once
CDR3 DNA: TGTGCCAGCAGCCGGAGGGGGGGCAGAAGTAACTATGGCTACACCTTC
CDR3 protein: CASSRRGGRSNYGYTF

J gene: TRBJ2-5
D gene: -
V gene: TRBV7-2
clone size: few
CDR3 DNA: TGTGCCAGCACCGTCTTATCGGGGGAGACCCAGTACTTC
CDR3 protein: CASTVLSGETQYF

J gene: TRBJ2-5
D gene: -
V gene: TRBV29-1
clone size: few
CDR3 DNA: TGCAGCGTTGATTTTGGAGAGACCCAGTACTTC
CDR3 protein: CSVDFGETQYF

J gene: TRBJ1-4
D gene: -
V gene: TRBV3-1
clone size: -
CDR3 DNA: TGTGCCAGCAGCCTAGTGTGGGGTCTGACTAATGAAAAACTGTTTTTT
CDR3 protein: CASSLVWGLTNEKLFF

J gene: TRBJ2-5
D gene: -
V gene: TRBV11-2
clone size: many
CDR3 DNA: TGTGCCAGCAGCTTAGATGGACAAGAGACCCAGTACTTC
CDR3 protein: CASSLDGQETQYF